The source of this T cell receptor (beta chain) is a study of cytomegalovirus exposure and HLA in healthy donors. PCR used 60 Vbeta primers and 13 Jbeta primers. The method was immunoSEQ multiplex PCR; TCRdb's version includes in-frame clones alone and lacks a portion of them. The table lists roughly 160,000 clones, approximately 81% of them singletons. The CDR3 runs to 15 residues. CDR1 SGHRS and CDR2 YFSETQ come from the germline V gene. The V and J ends lost 1 base and 0 bases, in that order; junction bases with no gene match: 2. The J gene is TRBJ2-3, the V gene TRBV5-1; 7 positions match TRBD1. The TCR comes from a boy under 10 years old in good health and CMV-seronegative. Material for sequencing was PBMCs. In nucleotides, the CDR3 is TGCGCCAGCAGCTTGCAGGGGGAAAGCACAGATACGCAGTATTTT. Protein product: CASSLQGESTDTQYF.